The 18 T cell receptor beta chains presented below share a single source sample, sequenced in a study of regulatory T cells in long-lasting Graves disease. Researchers made TCR beta libraries by using iRepertoire HTBI primers and running Arm-PCR on CDR3 regions. MiXCR, applied by TCRdb to the multiplex PCR reads, yields one record per CDR3 protein. The data contain around 500,000 distinct CDR3 sequences, about 13% of them singletons. Documented time point: newly diagnosed GD, antithyroid drugs for less than 3 months. RNA extracted from PBMCs served as the sequencing template. These data also formed part of another study, on T cells in Graves' hyperthyroidism and ophthalmopathy.

This specimen was peripheral blood mononuclear cells (PBMCs), taken at new diagnosis, from a patient treated with antithyroid drugs. Every receptor here comes from a man aged 25-45 years with Graves disease.

This clonotype has ten or more counts. The chain carries TRBV12-3 or TRBV12-4 and TRBJ2-5; 12 nucleotides match TRBD2. The ends lost 3 bases at V and 9 bases at J; junction bases unmatched: 11. The CDR3 has 16 amino acids. CDR3 protein: CASSFRLAGAQWAQYF. The CDR3 DNA sequence: TGTGCCAGCAGTTTCCGACTAGCGGGGGCCCAGTGGGCCCAGTACTTC.

This clonotype was seen a few times. The genes are TRBV4-2 and TRBJ2-7; D gene unclear. This CDR3 region has 14 residues. V was pared by 1 base and J by 6 bases, with 13 bases between. Germline assignment: CDR1 LGHNA and CDR2 YNFKEQ. The CDR3 spells CASSQGLGRSEQYF. The DNA of the CDR3 is TGTGCCAGCAGCCAAGGTTTAGGTCGAAGCGAGCAGTACTTC.

This clonotype has just a few counts. The chain employs TRBV7-9 and TRBJ1-3, with D perhaps matching TRBD1 (5 bases). CDR3 length equals 16 residues. CDR1 is SEHNR and CDR2 is FQNEAQ in the germline V gene (reference sequence). V was shortened by 0 bases and J by 4 bases, with 13 bases between the two germline ends. The CDR3: CASSLARGARGNTIYF. The DNA of the CDR3 is TGTGCCAGCAGCTTAGCGAGGGGCGCGAGGGGAAACACCATATATTTT.

The rearrangement uses TRBV5-1 and TRBJ2-1, with 11 bases identical to TRBD2. The J segment lost 9 bases and the V segment lost 0 bases, leaving 8 bases of the junction unmatched. Per germline, CDR1 SGHRS and CDR2 YFSETQ. The CDR3 totals 16 residues. Written as DNA, the CDR3 is TGCGCCAGCAGCTTGGCGGGTAGCGGGAGGGCTGGTGAGCAGTTCTTC. Protein sequence: CASSLAGSGRAGEQFF.

In its sample, this clonotype was seen many times. The genes are TRBV6-2 or TRBV6-3 and TRBJ2-1, with a possible D match to TRBD2 (5 bases). In germline, CDR1 is MNHEY, CDR2 SVGEGT. CDR3 length: 13 residues. The V and J ends lost 8 bases and 6 bases respectively, with 14 bases between them. CDR3 sequence reads: CASDYWERNEQFF. In DNA, the CDR3 is TGTGCCAGCGACTACTGGGAGCGCAATGAGCAGTTCTTC.

In the case of this clonotype: Being one base from a much bigger clone, this may be a read error. The chain couples TRBV12-3 or TRBV12-4 to TRBJ1-2; TRBD1 aligns across 11 bases. CDR3 length: 15 amino acids. CDR3 bases: TGTGCCAGCAGTTTGGATAGGGACAGGGGGTATGGCTGCACCTTC. Protein product: CASSLDRDRGYGCTF.

For this clonotype: A much larger clone is a single base away; this may be a read error. The V gene is TRBV16, the J gene TRBJ1-2; possible D gene TRBD1, 6 bases. This CDR3 comprises 14 residues. Germline CDR1 KGHSY, CDR2 FQNENV. CDR3 in amino acids: CASSNLQGSYGCTF. CDR3 nucleotide sequence: TGTGCCAGCAGCAACTTACAGGGAAGCTATGGCTGCACCTTC.

The CDR3 here is CASSHGGTNYGYTF. DNA of the CDR3: TGCGCCAGCAGCCACGGAGGGACAAACTATGGCTACACCTTC. The chain couples TRBV4-1 to TRBJ1-2; D might be TRBD1 (6 bases). Trimming stripped 3 bases from V and 2 bases from J, with 10 bases between. The CDR3 has 14 residues. CDR1 MGHRA and CDR2 YSYEKL come from the germline V gene.

This clonotype was recorded many times. The gene calls are TRBV24-1 and TRBJ2-1, with 9 bases lining up with TRBD1. The V and J ends lost 9 bases and 6 bases, in that order; junction bases with no gene match: 14. This CDR3 is built from 16 residues. Germline V gene lookup returns CDR1 KGHDR and CDR2 SFDVKD. CDR3 residues: CATGGYRGPQSNEQFF. In DNA form, the CDR3 reads TGTGCCACCGGGGGATACAGGGGGCCTCAGTCCAATGAGCAGTTCTTC.

On this clonotype itself: A much bigger clone sits one base away, suggesting this may be a read error. The chain uses TRBV10-3 and TRBJ1-1; D possibly corresponds to TRBD1 (6 bases). The V gene lost 6 bases and the J gene lost 1 base, with 12 bases spanning the gap. Looked up from germline, CDR1 is ENHRY and CDR2 is SYGVKD. The CDR3 contains 14 residues. CDR3 sequence (DNA): TGTGCCATCAGCAACAGGGCGACGAACACTGAAGCTTTCTTT. Translating it yields CAISNRATNTEAFF.

This clonotype was observed once. V and J are TRBV7-9 and TRBJ2-7; D perhaps matches TRBD2 (5 bases). There are 13 residues in the CDR3. Germline V gives CDR1 SEHNR, CDR2 FQNEAQ (reference sequence). Trimming removed 1 base at V and 5 bases at J, with 9 bases between. For the CDR3, the DNA is TGTGCCAGCAGCTTAGGCCCGGAGGACGAGCAGTACTTC. Its protein is CASSLGPEDEQYF.

The rearrangement links TRBV20-1 to TRBJ2-7; D might be TRBD2 (6 bases). V lost 3 bases, J lost 2 bases, and 17 bases lay in between. The CDR3 is 15 amino acids. Germline CDR1 DFQATT, CDR2 SNEGSKA (reference sequence). CDR3 DNA: TGCAGTGCTAGCCCTCCCGCACTAGCAGCCTACGAGCAGTACTTC. This sequence encodes CSASPPALAAYEQYF.

CDR3 residues: CASSADRGDGYTF. CDR3 nucleotides: TGTGCCAGCAGCGCGGACAGGGGTGATGGCTACACCTTC. The rearrangement links TRBV5-4 to TRBJ1-2; TRBD1 aligns across 9 bases. Germline V gives CDR1 SGHNT, CDR2 YYREEE (reference sequence). The CDR3 totals 13 residues. V lost 4 bases to trimming and J lost 6 bases; unmatched junction nucleotides: 4.

This clonotype was counted between two and nine times. The rearrangement uses TRBV20-1 and TRBJ1-2, with D tentatively TRBD1 (6 bases). The CDR3 is 18 amino acids. Germline CDR1 reads DFQATT; CDR2 reads SNEGSKA (reference sequence). V gave up 1 base and J gave up 1 base, with 22 bases separating them. The CDR3 loop reads CSARAKGGGDTFNYGYTF. The CDR3 nucleotides are TGCAGTGCTAGAGCCAAGGGAGGTGGGGACACGTTTAACTATGGCTACACCTTC.

The chain joins TRBV6-9 to TRBJ2-7, with TRBD2 matching 7 bases. Germline loops: CDR1 MNHGY, CDR2 SVAAGI. This CDR3 contains 13 residues. V dropped 3 bases and J dropped 7; count of bases not matched to a gene: 6. DNA for the CDR3: TGTGCCAGCAGTTACTCATTCGGGGGGGAGCAGTACTTC. It yields the protein CASSYSFGGEQYF.

This clonotype was seen repeatedly, ten times or more. The CDR3 DNA is TGTGCCAGTACCTCCACAGGGACATCGGGCTATGGCTACACCTTC. It encodes CASTSTGTSGYGYTF. This sequence joins TRBV19 and TRBJ1-2, with D tentatively TRBD1 (6 bases). V was clipped by 7 bases and J by 4 bases, with 19 bases between them. Germline V lookup: CDR1 LNHDA, CDR2 SQIVND (reference sequence). The CDR3 has 15 amino acids.

Concerning this clonotype itself: The junction does not match germline at one end; this may be a read error. V gene TRBV5-6 combines with J gene TRBJ1-6, with 8 bases fitting TRBD1. The length of the CDR3 is 15 residues. The germline gives CDR1 SGHDT, CDR2 YYEEEE. CDR3 sequence: CASTLGTGYNSPLHF. Written as DNA, the CDR3 is TGTGCCAGCACCTTGGGGACAGGCTATAATTCACCCCTCCACTTT.

This clonotype was counted ten times or more. The V gene is TRBV20-1, the J gene TRBJ1-2; 7 bases fit TRBD1. Germline V lookup: CDR1 DFQATT, CDR2 SNEGSKA (reference sequence). Germline trimming cut 4 bases from V and 5 bases from J; bases unmatched to any gene: 10. CDR3 length: 14 residues. In nucleotides, the CDR3 is TGCAGTGCTAACCCCCGGGACAGAGGTTATGGCTACACCTTC. This sequence encodes CSANPRDRGYGYTF.